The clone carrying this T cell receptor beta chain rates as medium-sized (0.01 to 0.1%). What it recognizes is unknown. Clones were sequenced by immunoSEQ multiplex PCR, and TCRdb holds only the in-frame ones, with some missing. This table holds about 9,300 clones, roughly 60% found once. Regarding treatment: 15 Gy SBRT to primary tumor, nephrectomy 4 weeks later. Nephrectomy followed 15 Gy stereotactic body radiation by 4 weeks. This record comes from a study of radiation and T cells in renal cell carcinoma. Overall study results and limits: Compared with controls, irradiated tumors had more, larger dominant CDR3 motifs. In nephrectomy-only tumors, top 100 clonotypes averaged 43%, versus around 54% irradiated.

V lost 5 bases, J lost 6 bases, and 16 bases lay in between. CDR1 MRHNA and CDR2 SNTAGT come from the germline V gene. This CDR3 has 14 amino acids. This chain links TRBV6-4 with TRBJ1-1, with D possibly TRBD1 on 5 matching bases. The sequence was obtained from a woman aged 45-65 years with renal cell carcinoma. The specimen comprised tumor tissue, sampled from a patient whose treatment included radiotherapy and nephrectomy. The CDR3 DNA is TGTGCCAGCAGTTCAGGAGGGGAAGCGTCTGAAGCTTTCTTT. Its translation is CASSSGGEASEAFF.